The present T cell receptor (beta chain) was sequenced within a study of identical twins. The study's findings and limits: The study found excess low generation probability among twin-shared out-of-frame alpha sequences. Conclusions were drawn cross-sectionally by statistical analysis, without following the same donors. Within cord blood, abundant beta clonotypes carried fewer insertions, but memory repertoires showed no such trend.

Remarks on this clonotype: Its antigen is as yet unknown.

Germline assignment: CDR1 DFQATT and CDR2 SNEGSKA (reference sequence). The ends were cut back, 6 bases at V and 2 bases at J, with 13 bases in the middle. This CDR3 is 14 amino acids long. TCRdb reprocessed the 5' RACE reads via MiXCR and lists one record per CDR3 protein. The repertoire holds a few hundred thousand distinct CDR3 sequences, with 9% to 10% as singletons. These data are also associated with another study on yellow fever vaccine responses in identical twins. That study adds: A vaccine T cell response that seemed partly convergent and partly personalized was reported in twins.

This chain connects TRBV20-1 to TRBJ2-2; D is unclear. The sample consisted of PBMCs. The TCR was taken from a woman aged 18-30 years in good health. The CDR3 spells CSALLPVNTGELFF. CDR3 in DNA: TGCAGTGCCCTGCTTCCGGTTAACACCGGGGAGCTGTTTTTT.